The T cell receptor beta chain described here comes from a study of beta chain features in type 1 diabetes. Whole-study findings and limits: Among all four CD4+ subsets, Type 1 diabetes patients had TCRB CDR3s that were moderately but significantly shorter.

Expressed TCRB transcripts were sequenced after all isolated RNA was converted to cDNA. The data were produced by immunoSEQ multiplex PCR, yet TCRdb's version contains in-frame clones alone and is incomplete. This table holds 350,000 or so clones, about 19% found once. CD4+ cells of the naive, central memory, regulatory and stem cell-like memory types were sorted via CD45RO/CCR7/CD25/CD127/CD95/CD27. Comment on this clone: Its antigen is not known.

Sequences were obtained from naive CD4+ T cells from blood. This receptor was obtained from a woman aged 18-29 years in good health.

The CDR3, as DNA: TGCAGCGTTGAATGGCAGGGGGGAACTGAAGCTTTCTTT. This gives the protein CSVEWQGGTEAFF. This sequence joins TRBV29-1 and TRBJ1-1, with TRBD1 matching over 7 bases. The germline V gene encodes CDR1 SQVTM and CDR2 ANQGSEA. The CDR3 extends over 13 amino acids. The V and J ends lost 2 bases and 5 bases, in that order; junction bases with no gene match: 5.